This T cell receptor (beta chain) originates from a study of cytomegalovirus exposure and HLA in healthy donors. PCR involved 60 Vbeta and 13 Jbeta primers. The assay was immunoSEQ multiplex PCR, and TCRdb's table has in-frame clones only and misses some. Of about 160,000 clones listed, 80% were seen once; the top ten hold about 1.3%. The V gene's germline CDR1 is SNHLY and CDR2 FYNNEI. V gave up 7 bases and J gave up 8 bases; unmatched junction bases: 17. The length of the CDR3 is 15 residues. This clone was recorded many times. This chain connects TRBV2 to TRBJ2-7; 7 nucleotides line up with TRBD2. Sequenced sample: PBMCs. The TCR originated in a woman aged 50 to 60 in good health and CMV-seronegative. CDR3 sequence: CASTLGTTQGGKQYF. In nucleotides, the CDR3 is TGTGCCAGCACCCTCGGGACTACCCAGGGTGGCAAGCAGTACTTC.